The entry that follows covers one T cell receptor beta chain sequence. This PCR relied on a set of 60 Vbeta primers and 13 Jbeta primers. Assay: immunoSEQ multiplex PCR; the TCRdb copy retains only in-frame clones and omits some. The table records around 110,000 clones, roughly three fifths of them present only once. This sample was taken from a study of cytomegalovirus exposure and HLA in healthy donors. The V gene's germline CDR1 is SGHTS and CDR2 YDEGEE. The V gene lost 5 bases and the J gene lost 4 bases, with 10 bases spanning the gap. The CDR3 covers 12 residues. The receptor was derived from a woman aged 40 to 50 in good health and CMV-seropositive. Sequencing was done on a sample of PBMCs. The chain links TRBV5-8 to TRBJ2-7, with a tentative D call TRBD1 (5 bases). The CDR3 loop is CASRDRGYEQYF. CDR3 DNA sequence: TGTGCCAGCAGGGATAGGGGATACGAGCAGTACTTC.